Listed below are T cell receptor beta chains from one sample, sequenced in a study of CD8 T cells in Susac syndrome. TCRdb re-called the immunoSEQ multiplex PCR reads through MiXCR, storing one row per CDR3 protein. The data contain over 100,000 distinct CDR3 sequences, 95% to 98% of them singletons. Sequencing was performed on CD4+ T cells from PBMCs. The receptor set was obtained from a human donor in good health. The CDR3 runs from the conserved cysteine through the conserved F or W. The D gene is left open where the match is weak. A row's size may be missing; if present it is once, few, many or a size class.

v_gene	j_gene	d_gene	abundance	CDR3aa	CDR3nt
TRBV11-2	TRBJ2-7	.	.	CASSLDLPHEQYF	TGTGCCAGCAGCTTAGATCTACCGCACGAGCAGTACTTC
TRBV28	TRBJ2-7	.	.	CASTRGRWSSYEQYF	TGTGCCAGCACGAGAGGCCGTTGGAGCTCCTACGAGCAGTACTTC
TRBV5-1	TRBJ2-5	.	.	CASAVGEPETQYF	TGCGCCAGCGCCGTGGGGGAGCCAGAGACCCAGTACTTC
TRBV6-6	TRBJ2-7	TRBD1	.	CASSPGQVEQYF	TGTGCCAGCAGCCCCGGACAGGTCGAGCAGTACTTC
TRBV20-1	TRBJ2-1	TRBD2	once	CSAPLRLAGGREQFF	TGCAGTGCCCCGCTCCGACTAGCGGGGGGTCGTGAGCAGTTCTTC
TRBV29-1	TRBJ2-5	.	.	CSVVEGPETQYF	TGCAGCGTTGTAGAGGGACCGGAGACCCAGTACTTC
TRBV18	TRBJ2-7	TRBD1	.	CASSKGAQYEQYF	TGTGCCAGCTCCAAGGGGGCGCAGTACGAGCAGTACTTC
TRBV20-1	TRBJ2-2	.	.	CSARDRTRAGELFF	TGCAGTGCTAGAGATAGGACTCGGGCCGGGGAGCTGTTTTTT
TRBV3-1	TRBJ1-5	.	.	CASSQDVVQPQHF	TGTGCCAGCAGCCAAGACGTGGTTCAGCCCCAGCATTTT
TRBV7-2	TRBJ2-7	.	.	CASSLKATYEQYF	TGTGCCAGCAGCCTGAAAGCCACCTACGAGCAGTACTTC
TRBV20-1	TRBJ1-6	.	.	CSAPTSGRADSPLHF	TGCAGTGCCCCTACATCCGGGAGGGCGGATTCACCCCTCCACTTT
TRBV12-5	TRBJ2-7	TRBD1	.	CASGSDRAYEQYF	TGTGCTAGTGGTTCGGACAGGGCCTACGAGCAGTACTTC
TRBV4-2	TRBJ1-2	.	.	CASSQNMGNYGYTF	TGTGCCAGCAGCCAGAATATGGGGAACTATGGCTACACCTTC
TRBV28	TRBJ2-3	.	.	CASSLLGASTDTQYF	TGTGCCAGCAGTCTCTTGGGAGCTAGCACAGATACGCAGTATTTT
TRBV28	TRBJ1-4	.	.	CASSTTVATNEKLFF	TGTGCCAGCAGTACTACGGTAGCAACTAATGAAAAACTGTTTTTT
TRBV28	TRBJ1-2	.	.	CASSSKTFLSYGCTF	TGTGCCAGCAGTAGCAAAACCTTTCTTTCTTATGGCTGCACCTTC
TRBV12-3/TRBV12-4	TRBJ2-3	.	.	CASSSSVGGRTDTQYF	TGTGCCAGCAGTTCCTCCGTGGGTGGACGCACAGATACGCAGTATTTT
TRBV29-1	TRBJ1-1	.	.	CSTEVGGRTEAFF	TGCAGCACAGAGGTAGGGGGAAGGACTGAAGCTTTCTTT
TRBV9	TRBJ1-4	.	.	CASSANPDRKEKLFF	TGTGCCAGCAGCGCGAATCCCGACAGGAAGGAAAAACTGTTTTTT
TRBV25-1	TRBJ2-3	.	once	CASSSQPRDTQYF	TGTGCCAGCAGCTCACAGCCCCGAGATACGCAGTATTTT
TRBV19	TRBJ2-1	TRBD2	once	CASSPRFSGGGYNEQFF	TGTGCCAGTAGTCCCCGTTTTAGCGGGGGCGGTTACAATGAGCAGTTCTTC
TRBV5-1	TRBJ1-5	TRBD1	.	CASSLEGQGNQPQHF	TGCGCCAGCAGCTTGGAAGGACAGGGGAATCAGCCCCAGCATTTT
TRBV12-3/TRBV12-4	TRBJ2-4	TRBD2	once	CASSPGLAGAKNIQYF	TGTGCCAGCAGTCCCGGACTAGCGGGAGCCAAAAACATTCAGTACTTC
TRBV3-1	TRBJ1-2	.	.	CASSQDTTGRDGYTF	TGTGCCAGCAGCCAAGATACAACGGGTAGGGATGGCTACACCTTC
TRBV29-1	TRBJ2-1	.	.	CSHSGSYNEQFF	TGCAGCCATAGCGGATCCTACAATGAGCAGTTCTTC
TRBV5-1	TRBJ1-1	TRBD1	.	CASSPGQPNTEAFF	TGCGCCAGCAGCCCGGGACAGCCGAACACTGAAGCTTTCTTT
TRBV6-6	TRBJ2-3	TRBD1	.	CASSDTDRHPDTQYF	TGTGCCAGCAGCGACACGGACAGGCACCCAGATACGCAGTATTTT